These 13 T cell receptor beta chains originate from one sample sequenced in a study of blood T cell repertoires in COVID-19 (TCRdb year 2020). The library was prepared using the immunoSEQ multiplex PCR assay. The immuneACCESS repertoire file appears here via TCRdb, limited to in-frame rearrangements. These files lack a portion of the clones; in checked studies, under half of the deficit traces to unresolved V genes, and the cause of the others is not known. The sample table lists about 150,000 clones, around 88% of them with a count of one. The ten largest clones represent around a fifth of the sample. The specimen sequenced was peripheral blood. These receptors all stem from a woman in her 70s who had recovered from COVID-19.

This chain connects TRBV3-1 (or the pseudogene TRBV3-2) to TRBJ2-1; 8 nucleotides line up with TRBD2. The CDR3 runs to 14 residues. Germline CDR1 is LGHDT and CDR2 is YNNKEL (reference sequence). After removal of 1 base from V and 9 bases from J, the junction contained 5 bases not matched to a gene. CDR3 in DNA: TGTGCCAGCAGCCAAGGACTAGCGATGGGTGAGCAGTTCTTC. Translated: CASSQGLAMGEQFF.

The table lists this clone with a count of one. The chain is built from TRBV24-1 and TRBJ1-4; D not certain. From germline, CDR1 is KGHDR and CDR2 SFDVKD. The CDR3 sequence is 15 residues long. V lost 1 base and J lost 4, with 9 bases in between. The chain's CDR3 is CATSDFGQSNEKLFF. In DNA form, the CDR3 reads TGTGCCACCAGTGATTTTGGGCAGAGTAATGAAAAACTGTTTTTT.

V is TRBV11-2 and J is TRBJ1-2, with 11 bases identical to TRBD1. V lost 1 base, J lost 4 bases, and 5 bases stayed unmatched. This CDR3 contains 16 residues. Germline CDR1 reads SGHAT; CDR2 reads FQNNGV. The CDR3 sequence is CASSLAGTGGSYGYTF. DNA for the CDR3: TGTGCCAGCAGCTTAGCCGGGACAGGGGGGAGCTATGGCTACACCTTC.

This clone showed up just once. The rearrangement uses TRBV10-3 and TRBJ1-3; 8 nucleotides align to TRBD1. Unmatched junction bases numbered 5, after V lost 8 bases and J lost 2 bases. The CDR3 has 14 residues. Germline CDR1 ENHRY, CDR2 SYGVKD. The CDR3 DNA reads as TGTGCCATCGCCCAGGGGGCGGCTGGAAACACCATATATTTT. This encodes CAIAQGAAGNTIYF.

CDR3 sequence reads: CAISPGTPSSYNEQFF. The CDR3 coding sequence is TGTGCCATCAGCCCAGGGACACCAAGCTCCTACAATGAGCAGTTCTTC. The chain links TRBV10-3 to TRBJ2-1; D possibly corresponds to TRBD1 (6 bases). The CDR3 has 16 residues. Trimming left V 6 bases short and J 0 bases short, with 15 bases between. The germline gives CDR1 ENHRY, CDR2 SYGVKD.

The chain has TRBV6-6 and TRBJ1-3; D is uncertain. Germline V gene data show CDR1 as MNHNY and CDR2 as SVGAGI (reference sequence). Trimming took off 7 bases at V and 1 base at J, with 11 bases between the two ends. This CDR3 contains 14 residues. CDR3 in DNA: TGTGCCAGCACCCCGACGGGTTCTGGAAACACCATATATTTT. Its protein is CASTPTGSGNTIYF.

Note on this clone: The junction does not match germline at one end; this may be a read error. The chain has TRBV19 and TRBJ2-5; 8 bases are shared with TRBD1. CDR1 and CDR2 (germline): LNHDA, SQIVND (reference sequence). This CDR3 region has 14 residues. The CDR3 coding sequence is TGTGCCACAAGGGACAGGATACTACAAGCGACCCAGTACTTC. Its translation: CATRDRILQATQYF.

The chain links TRBV10-3 to TRBJ1-6; 7 bases map to TRBD1. The CDR3 has 16 amino acids. Trimming took 3 bases from V and 6 from J; bases not matched to a gene: 8. From germline, CDR1 is ENHRY and CDR2 SYGVKD. The CDR3 reads CAISDPRQGVNSPLHF. The DNA of the CDR3 is TGTGCCATCAGTGATCCCCGACAGGGAGTTAATTCACCCCTCCACTTT.

This chain links TRBV19 with TRBJ2-7; D is unclear. Per germline, CDR1 LNHDA and CDR2 SQIVND (reference sequence). The CDR3 has 11 residues. V was shortened by 3 bases and J by 5 bases, with 5 bases between the two germline ends. The CDR3 DNA follows: TGTGCCAGTAGTATGAGCCACGAGCAGTACTTC. Translation: CASSMSHEQYF.

The J gene is TRBJ2-5, the V gene TRBV5-1; 7 bases are a match to TRBD2. CDR1 SGHRS and CDR2 YFSETQ come from the germline V gene. The CDR3 has 15 residues. The V gene end was trimmed by 4 bases and the J gene end by 1 base; junction bases not matched to a gene: 7. The chain's CDR3 is CASSQRDQSQETQYF. In DNA form, the CDR3 reads TGCGCCAGCAGCCAGCGGGACCAGAGCCAAGAGACCCAGTACTTC.

Only a few counts were recorded for this clone. The V gene is TRBV28, the J gene TRBJ1-1; TRBD1 is a possible D gene (5 bases). The V end lost 7 bases, the J end lost 1 base, and 22 bases lay between the germline ends. Germline CDR1 is MDHEN and CDR2 is SYDVKM. This CDR3 has 17 residues. CDR3 in DNA: TGTGCCAGCAATCAGGGAGGGTTAGGGGTGAAGAACACTGAAGCTTTCTTT. It is translated as CASNQGGLGVKNTEAFF.

The V and J genes are TRBV6-5 and TRBJ1-3; no clear D gene. The length of the CDR3 is 11 residues. Germline CDR1 is MNHEY and CDR2 is SVGAGI. V lost 11 bases and J lost 4, with 9 bases in between. DNA for the CDR3: TGTGCCGGCCGAGCGGGAAACACCATATATTTT. This gives the protein CAGRAGNTIYF.

This clone turned up a few times. The rearrangement links TRBV2 to TRBJ2-5; a weak D match, TRBD2 (6 bases). The germline V gene has CDR1 SNHLY and CDR2 FYNNEI. The ends were cut back, 3 bases at V and 1 base at J, with 6 bases in the middle. The CDR3 length is 13 residues. In nucleotides, the CDR3 is TGTGCCAGCAGTGAGGGACTCCAAGAGACCCAGTACTTC. It yields the protein CASSEGLQETQYF.